This TCR beta chain was recovered during a study of Graves' ophthalmopathy and Graves' hyperthyroidism. At the level of the study: Before any treatment was given, at initial diagnosis, peripheral blood was collected.

Study results and caveats: Appearing in blood as well were most expanded thyroid clonotypes above 0.001 frequency.

Absence of ophthalmopathy within 18 months of follow-up defined stable hyperthyroidism. Patients were diagnosed from clinical symptoms, serum thyroxine, TRAb, thyroid ultrasound and orbital computed tomography. Amplification targeted the TCR beta CDR3 regions, with RNA transcripts as the source material. Scientists carried out first-round RT-PCR using HTBI primers and then a second-round multiplex PCR. One entry per CDR3 protein results from TCRdb running MiXCR on the multiplex PCR reads. The sample shows about 620,000 distinct CDR3 sequences, about 24% of them seen only once. On this clonotype itself: Its matching antigen is unknown.

Germline V lookup: CDR1 LGHDT, CDR2 YNNKEL (reference sequence). V lost 4 bases to trimming and J lost 7 bases, with 14 bases between them. CDR3 length: 13 residues. The chain links TRBV3-1 to TRBJ2-7; perhaps TRBD1 as D (7 bases). Sequencing input: peripheral blood. This clonotype originated in a woman in her late teens or twenties with stable Graves' hyperthyroidism. Some clones in this sample may be carry-over from other donors' samples. CDR3 in DNA: TGTGCCAGCAGCCCTCAGGGGGGCGTAGAGCAGTACTTC. Protein: CASSPQGGVEQYF.